This is a list of T cell receptor beta chains from one sample in a study of control samples from healthy donors and cancer patients. Libraries were prepared by immunoSEQ multiplex PCR; TCRdb keeps only in-frame clonotypes and omits some of them. This table holds about 84,000 clones, roughly 89% found once. Sequenced material: blood. These receptors were collected from a man in his forties or fifties in good health. The CDR3 runs from the conserved cysteine through the conserved F or W. D genes are given only for firm matches. Clone size is shown for a subset of rows, as once, few, many or a class of expanded clone.

D	size	V	J	CDR3	DNA
.	.	TRBV29-1	TRBJ2-7	CSVLGGYEQYF	TGCAGCGTCTTAGGGGGGTACGAGCAGTACTTC
.	.	TRBV6-6	TRBJ1-1	CASSYSSGETEAFF	TGTGCCAGCAGTTACTCGTCTGGGGAAACTGAAGCTTTCTTT
TRBD2	.	TRBV3-1/TRBV3-2	TRBJ2-5	CASSLLAGGKTQYF	TGTGCCAGCAGCCTTTTAGCGGGGGGAAAGACCCAGTACTTC
.	.	TRBV5-1	TRBJ1-6	CASSLETSSRRSSPLHF	TGCGCCAGCAGCTTGGAAACGTCATCCCGACGGAGTTCACCCCTCCACTTT
.	.	TRBV5-1	TRBJ1-2	CASSLVAGVGDYTF	TGCGCCAGCAGCTTGGTTGCAGGGGTTGGGGACTACACCTTC
.	.	TRBV7-7	TRBJ1-6	CASSLGTAYRSSYNSPLHF	TGTGCCAGCAGCTTAGGGACAGCTTATAGGAGCTCCTATAATTCACCCCTCCACTTT
.	.	TRBV10-2	TRBJ1-4	CASSELEGMRFF	TGCGCCAGCAGTGAGCTGGAGGGGATGAGGTTTTTT
TRBD1	.	TRBV7-9	TRBJ1-2	CASSFGQGDGYTF	TGTGCCAGCAGCTTCGGACAGGGAGATGGCTACACCTTC
TRBD1	.	TRBV29-1	TRBJ2-1	CSVEGGTGGSEQFF	TGCAGCGTGGAGGGGGGGACAGGGGGGTCTGAGCAGTTCTTC
TRBD2	.	TRBV24-1	TRBJ2-1	CATGTSGGSGSYNEQFF	TGTGCCACAGGGACTAGCGGGGGTTCGGGCTCCTACAATGAGCAGTTCTTC
TRBD1	.	TRBV7-9	TRBJ1-1	CASSQAQTGEAEAFF	TGTGCCAGCAGCCAAGCCCAAACAGGGGAGGCTGAAGCTTTCTTT
.	.	TRBV19	TRBJ2-2	CASSLSPKGRTGELFF	TGTGCCAGTAGCTTATCCCCAAAGGGTCGCACCGGGGAGCTGTTTTTT
TRBD1	.	TRBV6-5	TRBJ2-3	CASSRQGDSTDTQYF	TGTGCCAGCAGTAGACAGGGGGATAGCACAGATACGCAGTATTTT
TRBD1	once	TRBV5-1	TRBJ1-2	CASSLGQGEGYTF	TGCGCCAGCAGCTTAGGACAGGGAGAAGGCTACACCTTC
TRBD1	.	TRBV4-2	TRBJ1-1	CASSPQGRDTEAFF	TGTGCCAGCAGCCCACAGGGGAGGGACACTGAAGCTTTCTTT
TRBD1	.	TRBV27	TRBJ2-7	CASQGDSTYEQYF	TGTGCCAGTCAGGGGGACAGTACCTACGAGCAGTACTTC
.	.	TRBV5-1	TRBJ2-3	CASSLEGTDTQYF	TGCGCCAGCAGCTTGGAAGGGACAGATACGCAGTATTTT
.	.	TRBV14	TRBJ1-1	CASSLGGRSEAFF	TGTGCCAGCAGCTTAGGGGGACGGAGCGAAGCTTTCTTT
TRBD2	once	TRBV6-2/TRBV6-3	TRBJ2-1	CASSYSPSGGVYNEQFF	TGTGCCAGCAGTTACTCACCTAGCGGGGGGGTCTACAATGAGCAGTTCTTC